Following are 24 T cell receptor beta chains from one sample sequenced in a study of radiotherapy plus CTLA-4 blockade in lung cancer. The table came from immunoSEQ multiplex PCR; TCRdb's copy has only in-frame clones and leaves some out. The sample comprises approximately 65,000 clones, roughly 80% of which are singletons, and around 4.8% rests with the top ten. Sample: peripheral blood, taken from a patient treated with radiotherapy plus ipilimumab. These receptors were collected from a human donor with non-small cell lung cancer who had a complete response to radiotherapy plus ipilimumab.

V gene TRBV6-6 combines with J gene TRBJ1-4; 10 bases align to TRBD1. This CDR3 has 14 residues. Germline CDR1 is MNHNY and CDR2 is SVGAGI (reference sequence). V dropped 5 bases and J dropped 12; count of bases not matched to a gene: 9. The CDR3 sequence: CASSRDRGQGELFF. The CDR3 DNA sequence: TGTGCCAGCAGTCGCGACAGGGGGCAAGGAGAACTGTTTTTT.

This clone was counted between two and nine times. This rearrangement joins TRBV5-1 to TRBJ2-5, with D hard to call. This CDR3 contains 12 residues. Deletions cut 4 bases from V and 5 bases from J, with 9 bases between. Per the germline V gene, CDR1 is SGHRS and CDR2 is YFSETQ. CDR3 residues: CASSRTGETQYF. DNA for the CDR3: TGCGCCAGCAGCCGCACCGGGGAGACCCAGTACTTC.

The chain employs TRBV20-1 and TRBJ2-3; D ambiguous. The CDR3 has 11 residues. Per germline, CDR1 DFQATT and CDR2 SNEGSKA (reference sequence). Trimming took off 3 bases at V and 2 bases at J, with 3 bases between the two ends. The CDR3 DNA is TGCAGTGCTAGGGCCACAGATACGCAGTATTTT. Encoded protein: CSARATDTQYF.

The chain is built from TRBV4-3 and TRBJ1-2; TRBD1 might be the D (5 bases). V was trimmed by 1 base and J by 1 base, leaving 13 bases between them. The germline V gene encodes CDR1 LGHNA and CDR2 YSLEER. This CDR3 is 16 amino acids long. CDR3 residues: CASSQVVSGLNYGYTF. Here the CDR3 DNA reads TGCGCCAGCAGCCAAGTCGTCTCGGGGCTTAACTATGGCTACACCTTC.

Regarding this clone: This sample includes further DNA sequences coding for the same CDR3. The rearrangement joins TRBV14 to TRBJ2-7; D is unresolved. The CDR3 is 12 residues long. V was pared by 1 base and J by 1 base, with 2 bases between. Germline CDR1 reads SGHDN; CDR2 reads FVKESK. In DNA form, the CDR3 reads TGTGCCAGCAGCCAAGGATCCTACGAGCAGTACGTC. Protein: CASSQGSYEQYV.

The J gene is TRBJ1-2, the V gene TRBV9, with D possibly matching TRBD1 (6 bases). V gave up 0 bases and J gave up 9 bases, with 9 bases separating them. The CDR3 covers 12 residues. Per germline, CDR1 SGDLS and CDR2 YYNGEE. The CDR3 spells CASSVATGRYTF. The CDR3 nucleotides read TGTGCCAGCAGCGTAGCTACAGGGCGCTACACCTTC.

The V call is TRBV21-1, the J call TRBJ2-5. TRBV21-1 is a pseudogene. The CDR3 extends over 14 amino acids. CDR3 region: CASRTTLGRETQYF. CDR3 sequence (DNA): TGTGCCAGCAGGACGACCCTAGGCAGGGAGACCCAGTACTTC.

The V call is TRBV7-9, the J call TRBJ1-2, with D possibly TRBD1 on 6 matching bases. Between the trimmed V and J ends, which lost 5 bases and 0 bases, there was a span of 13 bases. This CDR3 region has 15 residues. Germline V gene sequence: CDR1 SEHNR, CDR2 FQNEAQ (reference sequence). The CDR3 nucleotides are TGTGCCAGCAGCCCACACCGGGACACTAACTATGGCTACACCTTC. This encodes CASSPHRDTNYGYTF.

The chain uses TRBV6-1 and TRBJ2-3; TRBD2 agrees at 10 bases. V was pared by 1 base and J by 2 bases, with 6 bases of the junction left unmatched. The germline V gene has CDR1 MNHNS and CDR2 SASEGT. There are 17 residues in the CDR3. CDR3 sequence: CASSEESLAGVTDTQYF. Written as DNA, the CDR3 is TGTGCCAGCAGTGAAGAAAGTCTAGCGGGGGTCACAGATACGCAGTATTTT.

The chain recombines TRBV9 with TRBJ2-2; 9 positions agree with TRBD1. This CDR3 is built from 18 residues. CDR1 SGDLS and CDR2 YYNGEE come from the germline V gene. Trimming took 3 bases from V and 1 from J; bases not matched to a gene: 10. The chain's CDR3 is CASSDHLQGAGNTGELFF. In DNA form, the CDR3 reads TGTGCCAGCAGCGATCACCTACAGGGGGCGGGGAACACCGGGGAGCTGTTTTTT.

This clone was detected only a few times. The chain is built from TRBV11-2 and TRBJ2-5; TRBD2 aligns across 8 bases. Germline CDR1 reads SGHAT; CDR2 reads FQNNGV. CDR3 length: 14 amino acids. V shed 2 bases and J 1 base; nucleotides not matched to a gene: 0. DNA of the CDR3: TGTGCCAGCAGCTTACTAGCGGGCCAAGAGACCCAGTACTTC. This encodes CASSLLAGQETQYF.

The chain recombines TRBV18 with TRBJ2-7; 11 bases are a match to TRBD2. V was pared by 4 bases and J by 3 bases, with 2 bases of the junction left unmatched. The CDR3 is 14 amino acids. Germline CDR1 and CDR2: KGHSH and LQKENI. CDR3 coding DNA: TGTGCCAGCTCACTAGGGACTAGCGGCTACGAGCAGTACGTC. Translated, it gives CASSLGTSGYEQYV.

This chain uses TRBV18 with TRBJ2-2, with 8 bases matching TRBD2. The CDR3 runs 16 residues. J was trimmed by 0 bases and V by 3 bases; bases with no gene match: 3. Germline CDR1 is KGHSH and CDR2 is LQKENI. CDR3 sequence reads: CASSPREGPNTGELFF. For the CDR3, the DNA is TGTGCCAGCTCACCTCGGGAGGGGCCGAACACCGGGGAGCTGTTTTTT. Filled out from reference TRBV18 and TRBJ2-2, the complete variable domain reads NAGVMQNPRHLVRRRGQEARLRCSPMKGHSHVYWYRQLPEEGLKFMVYLQKENIIDESGMPKERFSAEFPKEGPSILRIQQVVRGDSAAYFCASSPREGPNTGELFFGEGSRLTVL.

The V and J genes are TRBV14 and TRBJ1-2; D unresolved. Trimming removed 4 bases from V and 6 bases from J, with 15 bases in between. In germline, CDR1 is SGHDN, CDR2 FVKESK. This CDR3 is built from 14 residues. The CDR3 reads CASSPTVRGDGYTF. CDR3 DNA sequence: TGTGCCAGCAGCCCGACGGTCCGGGGAGATGGCTACACCTTC.

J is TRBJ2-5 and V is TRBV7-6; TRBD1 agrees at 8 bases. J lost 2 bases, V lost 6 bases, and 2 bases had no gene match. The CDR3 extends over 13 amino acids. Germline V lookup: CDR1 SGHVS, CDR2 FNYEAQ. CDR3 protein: CASSRDRQETQYF. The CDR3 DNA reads TGTGCCAGCAGTCGGGACAGGCAAGAGACCCAGTACTTC.

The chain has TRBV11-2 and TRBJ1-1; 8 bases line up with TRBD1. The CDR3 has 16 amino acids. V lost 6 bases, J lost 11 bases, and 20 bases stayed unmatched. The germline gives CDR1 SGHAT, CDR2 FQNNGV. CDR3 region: CASSSPGQALMLGAFF. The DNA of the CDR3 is TGTGCCAGCAGTTCCCCGGGACAGGCACTTATGTTGGGGGCTTTCTTT. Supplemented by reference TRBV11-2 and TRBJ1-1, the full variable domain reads EAGVAQSPRYKIIEKRQSVAFWCNPISGHATLYWYQQILGQGPKLLIQFQNNGVVDDSQLPKDRFSAERLKGVDSTLKIQPAKLEDSAVYLCASSSPGQALMLGAFFGQGTRLTVV.

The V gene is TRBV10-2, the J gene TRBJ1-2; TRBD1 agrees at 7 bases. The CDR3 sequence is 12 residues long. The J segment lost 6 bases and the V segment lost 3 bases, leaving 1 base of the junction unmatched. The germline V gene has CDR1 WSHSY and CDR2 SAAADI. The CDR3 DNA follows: TGCGCCAGCAGTGAAGGGGGCCATGGCTACACCTTC. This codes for CASSEGGHGYTF.

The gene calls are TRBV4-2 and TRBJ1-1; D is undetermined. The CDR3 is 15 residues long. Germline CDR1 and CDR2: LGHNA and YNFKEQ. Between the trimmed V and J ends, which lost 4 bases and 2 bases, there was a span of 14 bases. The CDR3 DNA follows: TGTGCCAGCAGCCCAGAAGGGAGGGAAAACACTGAAGCTTTCTTT. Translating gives CASSPEGRENTEAFF.

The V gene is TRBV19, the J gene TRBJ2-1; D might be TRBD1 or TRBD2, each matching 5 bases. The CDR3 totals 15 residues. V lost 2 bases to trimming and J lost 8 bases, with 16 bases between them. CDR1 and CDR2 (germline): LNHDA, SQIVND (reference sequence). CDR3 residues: CASSIRDPLRDEQFF. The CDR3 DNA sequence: TGTGCCAGTAGTATACGGGACCCCCTACGGGATGAGCAGTTCTTC.

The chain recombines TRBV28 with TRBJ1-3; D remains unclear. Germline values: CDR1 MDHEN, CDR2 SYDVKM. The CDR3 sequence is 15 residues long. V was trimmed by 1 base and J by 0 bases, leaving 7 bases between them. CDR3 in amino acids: CASSLSLGSGNTIYF. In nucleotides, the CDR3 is TGTGCCAGCAGTTTATCTCTCGGCTCTGGAAACACCATATATTTT.

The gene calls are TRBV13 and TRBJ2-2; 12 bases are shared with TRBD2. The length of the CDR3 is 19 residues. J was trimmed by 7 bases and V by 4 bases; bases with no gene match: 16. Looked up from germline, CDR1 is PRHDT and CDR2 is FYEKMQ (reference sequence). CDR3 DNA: TGTGCCAGCAGCTCCGCTTTGAAGAGACTAGCGGGAGATTTCGGGGAGCTGTTTTTT. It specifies CASSSALKRLAGDFGELFF.

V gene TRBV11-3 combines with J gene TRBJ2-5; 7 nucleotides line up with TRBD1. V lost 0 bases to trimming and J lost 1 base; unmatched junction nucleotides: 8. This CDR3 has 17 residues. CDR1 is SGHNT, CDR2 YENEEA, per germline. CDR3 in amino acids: CASSLDDRAQAQETQYF. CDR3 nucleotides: TGTGCCAGCAGCTTAGATGACAGGGCGCAGGCCCAAGAGACCCAGTACTTC.

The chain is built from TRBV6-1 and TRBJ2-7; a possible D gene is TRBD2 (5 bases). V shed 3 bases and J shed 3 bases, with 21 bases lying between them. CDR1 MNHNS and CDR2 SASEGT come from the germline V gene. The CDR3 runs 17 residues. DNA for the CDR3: TGTGCCAGCAGTGACAGTGTCGGTCGGGCGGGCGGCTACGAGCAGTACGTC. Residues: CASSDSVGRAGGYEQYV.

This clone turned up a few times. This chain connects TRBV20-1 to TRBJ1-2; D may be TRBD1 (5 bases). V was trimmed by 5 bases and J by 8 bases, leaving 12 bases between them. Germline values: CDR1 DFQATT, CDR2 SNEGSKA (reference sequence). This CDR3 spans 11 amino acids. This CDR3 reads CSAVEGLGYTF. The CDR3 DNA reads TGCAGTGCTGTAGAGGGGCTGGGCTACACCTTC.